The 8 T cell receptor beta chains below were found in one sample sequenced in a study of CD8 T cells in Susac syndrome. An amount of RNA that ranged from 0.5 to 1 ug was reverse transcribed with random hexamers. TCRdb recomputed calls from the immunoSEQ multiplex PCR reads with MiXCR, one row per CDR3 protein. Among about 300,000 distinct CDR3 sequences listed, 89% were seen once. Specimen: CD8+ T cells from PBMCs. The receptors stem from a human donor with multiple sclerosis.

The chain's CDR3 is CSASETSGIGNEQFF. CDR3 sequence (DNA): TGCAGTGCTTCCGAAACTAGCGGGATCGGTAATGAGCAGTTCTTC. This chain connects TRBV20-1 to TRBJ2-1; 10 nucleotides align to TRBD2. Unmatched junction bases numbered 11, after V lost 5 bases and J lost 7 bases. The V gene's germline CDR1 is DFQATT and CDR2 SNEGSKA (reference sequence). The CDR3 totals 15 residues.

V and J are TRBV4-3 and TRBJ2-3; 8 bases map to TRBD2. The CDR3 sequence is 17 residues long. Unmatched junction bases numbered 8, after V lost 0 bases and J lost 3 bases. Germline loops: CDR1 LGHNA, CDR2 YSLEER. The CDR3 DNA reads TGCGCCAGCAGCCAAGAACCCCCCGGGGGGGGGACAGATACGCAGTATTTT. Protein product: CASSQEPPGGGTDTQYF.

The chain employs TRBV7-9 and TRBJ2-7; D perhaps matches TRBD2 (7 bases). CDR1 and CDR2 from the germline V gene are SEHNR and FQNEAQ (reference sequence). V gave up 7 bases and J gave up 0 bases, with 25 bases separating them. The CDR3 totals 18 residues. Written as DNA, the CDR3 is TGTGCCAGCACCCCCGGGGGGCTGGGGACACGGGACTCCTACGAGCAGTACTTC. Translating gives CASTPGGLGTRDSYEQYF. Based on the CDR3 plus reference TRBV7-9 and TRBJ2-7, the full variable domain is DTGVSQNPRHKITKRGQNVTFRCDPISEHNRLYWYRQTLGQGPEFLTYFQNEAQLEKSRLLSDRFSAERPKGSFSTLEIQRTEQGDSAMYLCASTPGGLGTRDSYEQYFGPGTRLTVT.

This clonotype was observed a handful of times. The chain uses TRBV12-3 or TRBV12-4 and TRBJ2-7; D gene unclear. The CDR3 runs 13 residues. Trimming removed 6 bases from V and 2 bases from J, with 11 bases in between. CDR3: CASSVDGPYEQYF. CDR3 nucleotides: TGTGCCAGCAGCGTTGACGGCCCCTACGAGCAGTACTTC.

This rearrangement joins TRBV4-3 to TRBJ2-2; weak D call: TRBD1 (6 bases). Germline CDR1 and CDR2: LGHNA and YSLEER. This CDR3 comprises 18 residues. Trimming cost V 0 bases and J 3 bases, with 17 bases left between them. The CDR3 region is CASSQDGPGTTHTGELFF. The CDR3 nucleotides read TGCGCCAGCAGCCAAGATGGGCCCGGGACAACCCACACCGGGGAGCTGTTTTTT.

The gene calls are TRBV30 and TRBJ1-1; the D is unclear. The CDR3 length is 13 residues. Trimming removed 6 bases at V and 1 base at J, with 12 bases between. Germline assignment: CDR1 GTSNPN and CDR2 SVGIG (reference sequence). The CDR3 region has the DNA TGTGCCTGCCCGACCCTTAGGAACACTGAAGCTTTCTTT. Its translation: CACPTLRNTEAFF.

In DNA, the CDR3 is TGCAGCGTTGAGCACTCGAACTACGAGCAGTACTTC. This sequence encodes CSVEHSNYEQYF. The chain links TRBV29-1 to TRBJ2-7; D is undetermined. V was pared by 3 bases and J by 3 bases, with 9 bases between. From germline, CDR1 is SQVTM and CDR2 ANQGSEA. The CDR3 is 12 residues long.

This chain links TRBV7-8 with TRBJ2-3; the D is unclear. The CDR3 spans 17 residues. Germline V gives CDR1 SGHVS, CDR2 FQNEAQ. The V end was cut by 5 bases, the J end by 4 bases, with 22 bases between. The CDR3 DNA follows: TGTGCCAGCAGCCAGCCAATGGACCTAAAGGGTTCAGATACGCAGTATTTT. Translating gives CASSQPMDLKGSDTQYF.